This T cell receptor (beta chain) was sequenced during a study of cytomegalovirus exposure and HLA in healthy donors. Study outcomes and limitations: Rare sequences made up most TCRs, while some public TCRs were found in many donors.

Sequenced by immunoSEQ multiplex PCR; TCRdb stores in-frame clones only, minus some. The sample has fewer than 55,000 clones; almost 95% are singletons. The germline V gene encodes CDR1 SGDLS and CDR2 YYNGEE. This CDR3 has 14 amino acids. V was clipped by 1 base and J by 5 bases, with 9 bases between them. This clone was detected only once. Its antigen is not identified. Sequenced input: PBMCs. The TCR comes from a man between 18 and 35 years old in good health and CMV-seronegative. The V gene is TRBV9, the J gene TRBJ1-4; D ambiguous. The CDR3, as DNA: TGTGCCAGCAGCGTAAGCGGACCCAATGAAAAACTGTTTTTT. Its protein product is CASSVSGPNEKLFF. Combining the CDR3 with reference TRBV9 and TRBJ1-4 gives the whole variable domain DSGVTQTPKHLITATGQRVTLRCSPRSGDLSVYWYQQSLDQGLQFLIQYYNGEERAKGNILERFSAQQFPDLHSELNLSSLELGDSALYFCASSVSGPNEKLFFGSGTQLSVL.